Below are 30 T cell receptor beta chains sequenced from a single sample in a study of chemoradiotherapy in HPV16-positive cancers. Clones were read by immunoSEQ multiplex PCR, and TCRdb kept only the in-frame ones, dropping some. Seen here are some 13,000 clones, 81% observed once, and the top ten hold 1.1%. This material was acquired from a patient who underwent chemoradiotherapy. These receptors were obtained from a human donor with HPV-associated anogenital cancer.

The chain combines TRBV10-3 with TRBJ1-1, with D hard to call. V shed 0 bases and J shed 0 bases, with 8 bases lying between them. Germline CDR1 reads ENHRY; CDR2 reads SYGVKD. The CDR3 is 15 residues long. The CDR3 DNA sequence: TGTGCCATCAGTGAGTCGCAGGTCATGAACACTGAAGCTTTCTTT. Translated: CAISESQVMNTEAFF.

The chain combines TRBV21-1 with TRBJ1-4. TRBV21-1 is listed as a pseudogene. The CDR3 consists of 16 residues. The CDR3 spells CASRPQTDCVNEKLFF. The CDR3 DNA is TGTGCCAGCCGCCCCCAAACCGATTGCGTAAATGAAAAACTGTTTTTT.

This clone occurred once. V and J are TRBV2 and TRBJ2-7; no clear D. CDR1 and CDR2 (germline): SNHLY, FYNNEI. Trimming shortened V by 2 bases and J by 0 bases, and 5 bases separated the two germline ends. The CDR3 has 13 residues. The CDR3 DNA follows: TGTGCCAGCAGTGAATATGGCTCCTACGAGCAGTACTTC. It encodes CASSEYGSYEQYF.

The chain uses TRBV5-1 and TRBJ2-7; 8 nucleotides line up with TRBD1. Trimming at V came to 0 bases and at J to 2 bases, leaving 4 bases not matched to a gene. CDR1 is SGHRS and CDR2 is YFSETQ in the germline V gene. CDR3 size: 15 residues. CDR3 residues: CASSLGQGAPYEQYF. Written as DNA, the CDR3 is TGCGCCAGCAGCTTGGGGCAGGGGGCACCCTACGAGCAGTACTTC.

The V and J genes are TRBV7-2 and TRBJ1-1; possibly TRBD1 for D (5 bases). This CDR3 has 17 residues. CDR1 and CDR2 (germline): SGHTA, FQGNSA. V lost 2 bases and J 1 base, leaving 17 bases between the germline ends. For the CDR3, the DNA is TGTGCCAGCAGCTTAAGGGGCTTGGGGCAGAGGAACACTGAAGCTTTCTTT. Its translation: CASSLRGLGQRNTEAFF.

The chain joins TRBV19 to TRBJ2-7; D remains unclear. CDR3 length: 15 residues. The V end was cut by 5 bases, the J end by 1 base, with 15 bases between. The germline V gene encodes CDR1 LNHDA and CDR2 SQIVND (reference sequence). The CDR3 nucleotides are TGTGCCAGTAGTTTCTCAGACGACCCTTCCTACGAGCAGTACTTC. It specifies CASSFSDDPSYEQYF.

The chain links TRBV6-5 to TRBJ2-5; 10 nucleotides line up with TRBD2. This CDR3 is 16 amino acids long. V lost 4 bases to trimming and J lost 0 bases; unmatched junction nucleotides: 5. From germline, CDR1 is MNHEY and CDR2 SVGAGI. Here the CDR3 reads CASSSVAGGYQETQYF. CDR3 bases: TGTGCCAGCAGTTCCGTAGCGGGGGGTTACCAAGAGACCCAGTACTTC.

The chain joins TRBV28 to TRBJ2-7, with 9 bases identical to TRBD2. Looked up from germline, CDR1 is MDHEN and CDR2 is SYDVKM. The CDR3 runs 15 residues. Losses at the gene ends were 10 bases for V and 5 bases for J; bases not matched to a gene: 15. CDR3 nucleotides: TGTGCCATTTCGCGGGGGGGGCATCGGTACGACGAGCAGTACTTC. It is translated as CAISRGGHRYDEQYF.

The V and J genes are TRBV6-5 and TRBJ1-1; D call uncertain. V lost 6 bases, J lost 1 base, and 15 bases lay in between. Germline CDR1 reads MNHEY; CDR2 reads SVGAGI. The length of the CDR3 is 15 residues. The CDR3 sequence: CASSPPGRSNTEAFF. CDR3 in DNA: TGTGCCAGCAGCCCTCCCGGGCGGTCGAACACTGAAGCTTTCTTT.

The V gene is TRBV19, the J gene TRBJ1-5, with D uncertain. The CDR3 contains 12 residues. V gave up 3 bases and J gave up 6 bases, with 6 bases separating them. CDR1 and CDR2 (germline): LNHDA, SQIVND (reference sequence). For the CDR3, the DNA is TGTGCCAGTAGTATCCGGGCTCAGCCCCAGCATTTT. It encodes CASSIRAQPQHF.

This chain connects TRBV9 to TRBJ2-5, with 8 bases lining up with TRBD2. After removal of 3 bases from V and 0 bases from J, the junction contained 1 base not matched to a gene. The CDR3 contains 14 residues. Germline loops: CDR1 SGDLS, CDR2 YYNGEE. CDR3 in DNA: TGTGCCAGCAGCGAGACTAGCGACCAAGAGACCCAGTACTTC. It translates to CASSETSDQETQYF.

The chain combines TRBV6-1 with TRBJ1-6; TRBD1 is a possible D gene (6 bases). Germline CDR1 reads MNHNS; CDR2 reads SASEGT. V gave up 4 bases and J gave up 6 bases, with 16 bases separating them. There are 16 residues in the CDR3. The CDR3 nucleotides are TGTGCCAGCAGTGCCTATGGGGGGCTTGGTAATTCACCCCTCCACTTT. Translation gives CASSAYGGLGNSPLHF.

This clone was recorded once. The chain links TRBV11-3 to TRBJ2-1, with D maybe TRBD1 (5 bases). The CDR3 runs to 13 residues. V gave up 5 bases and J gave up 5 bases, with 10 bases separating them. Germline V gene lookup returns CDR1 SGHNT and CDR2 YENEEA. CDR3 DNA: TGTGCCAGCAGCCAGGGCTGGAACAATGAGCAGTTCTTC. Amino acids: CASSQGWNNEQFF.

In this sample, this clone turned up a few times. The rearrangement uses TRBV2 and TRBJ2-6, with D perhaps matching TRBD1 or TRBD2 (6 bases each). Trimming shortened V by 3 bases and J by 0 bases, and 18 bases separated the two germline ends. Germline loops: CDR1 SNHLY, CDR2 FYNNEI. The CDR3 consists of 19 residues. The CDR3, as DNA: TGTGCCAGCAGTGAGATCTTGGGGGGCGCGAGCTCTGGGGCCAACGTCCTGACTTTC. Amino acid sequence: CASSEILGGASSGANVLTF.

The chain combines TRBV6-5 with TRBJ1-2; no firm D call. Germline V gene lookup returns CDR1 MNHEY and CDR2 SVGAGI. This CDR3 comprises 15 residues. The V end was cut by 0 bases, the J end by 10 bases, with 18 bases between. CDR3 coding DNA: TGTGCCAGCAGTTACTCGAACTTTCCGGGTGCAGACTACACCTTC. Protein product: CASSYSNFPGADYTF.

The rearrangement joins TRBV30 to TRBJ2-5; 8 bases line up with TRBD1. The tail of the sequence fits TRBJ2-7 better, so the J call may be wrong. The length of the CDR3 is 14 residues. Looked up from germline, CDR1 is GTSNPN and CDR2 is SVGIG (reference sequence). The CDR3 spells CAWIRTGKFYEQYF. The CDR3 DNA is TGTGCCTGGATTAGGACAGGGAAGTTCTACGAGCAGTACTTC.

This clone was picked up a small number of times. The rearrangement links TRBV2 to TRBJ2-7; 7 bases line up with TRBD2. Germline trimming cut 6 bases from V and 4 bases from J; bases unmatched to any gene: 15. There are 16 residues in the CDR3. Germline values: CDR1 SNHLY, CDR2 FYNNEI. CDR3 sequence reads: CASRALTSVSGYEQYF. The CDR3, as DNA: TGTGCCAGCAGAGCCCTTACTAGCGTCTCAGGTTACGAGCAGTACTTC.

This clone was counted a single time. CDR3 sequence reads: CASSPGQGIDTQYF. CDR3 nucleotide sequence: TGTGCCAGCTCACCAGGGCAGGGAATAGATACGCAGTATTTT. V gene TRBV18 combines with J gene TRBJ2-3; possibly TRBD1 for D (5 bases). Germline loops: CDR1 KGHSH, CDR2 LQKENI. This CDR3 is built from 14 residues. Trimming pared 2 bases from V and 5 bases from J, leaving 11 bases between.

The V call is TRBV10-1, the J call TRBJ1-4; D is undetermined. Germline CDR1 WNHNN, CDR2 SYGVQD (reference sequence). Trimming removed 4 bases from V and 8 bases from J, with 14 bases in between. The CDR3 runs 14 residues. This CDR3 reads CASSATSVGEKLFF. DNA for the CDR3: TGCGCCAGCAGTGCAACATCAGTGGGCGAAAAACTGTTTTTT.

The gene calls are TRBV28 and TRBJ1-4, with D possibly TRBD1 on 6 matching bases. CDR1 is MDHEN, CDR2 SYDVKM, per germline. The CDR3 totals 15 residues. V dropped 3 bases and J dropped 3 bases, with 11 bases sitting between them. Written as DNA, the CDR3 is TGTGCCAGCAGTTTGAGTAGGGGGGCTAATGAAAAACTGTTTTTT. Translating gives CASSLSRGANEKLFF. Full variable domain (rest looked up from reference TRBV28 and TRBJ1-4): DVKVTQSSRYLVKRTGEKVFLECVQDMDHENMFWYRQDPGLGLRLIYFSYDVKMKEKGDIPEGYSVSREKKERFSLILESASTNQTSMYLCASSLSRGANEKLFFGSGTQLSVL.

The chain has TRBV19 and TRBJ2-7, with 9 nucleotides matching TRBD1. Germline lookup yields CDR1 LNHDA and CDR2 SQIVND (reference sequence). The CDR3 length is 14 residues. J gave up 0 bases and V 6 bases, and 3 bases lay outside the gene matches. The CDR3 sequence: CASSQTGGSYEQYF. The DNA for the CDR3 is TGTGCCAGTAGCCAGACAGGGGGCTCCTACGAGCAGTACTTC.

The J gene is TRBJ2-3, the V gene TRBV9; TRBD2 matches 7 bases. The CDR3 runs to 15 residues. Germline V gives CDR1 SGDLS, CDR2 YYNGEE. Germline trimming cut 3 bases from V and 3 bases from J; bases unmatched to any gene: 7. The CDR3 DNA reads TGTGCCAGCAGCGCACGTGTGGGGGGGACAGATACGCAGTATTTT. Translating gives CASSARVGGTDTQYF.

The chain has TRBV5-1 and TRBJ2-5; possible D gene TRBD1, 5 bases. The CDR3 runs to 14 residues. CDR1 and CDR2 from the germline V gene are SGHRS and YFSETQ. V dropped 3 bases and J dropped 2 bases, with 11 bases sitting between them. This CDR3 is CASSSGQGQETQYF. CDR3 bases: TGCGCCAGCAGCTCCGGACAAGGACAAGAGACCCAGTACTTC.

The chain's CDR3 is CASSQETGEDTGELFF. The CDR3 bases are TGTGCCAGCTCACAGGAGACAGGGGAGGACACCGGGGAGCTGTTTTTT. The rearrangement uses TRBV18 and TRBJ2-2; TRBD1 matches at 8 bases. The CDR3 runs to 16 residues. V lost 4 bases, J lost 3 bases, and 7 bases stayed unmatched. Germline V CDR1 and CDR2: KGHSH, LQKENI.

The CDR3 loop is CASTGATRETQYF. As DNA, the CDR3 is TGTGCCAGTACAGGGGCGACTCGGGAGACCCAGTACTTC. The chain has TRBV27 and TRBJ2-5, with 7 bases lining up with TRBD1. The CDR3 spans 13 residues. The V gene end was trimmed by 9 bases and the J gene end by 5 bases; junction bases not matched to a gene: 9. Germline loops: CDR1 MNHEY, CDR2 SMNVEV (reference sequence).

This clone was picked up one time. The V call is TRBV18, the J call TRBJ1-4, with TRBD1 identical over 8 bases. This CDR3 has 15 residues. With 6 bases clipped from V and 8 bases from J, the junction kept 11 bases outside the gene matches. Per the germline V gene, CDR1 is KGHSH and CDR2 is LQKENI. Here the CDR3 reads CASSQTQGAEEKLFF. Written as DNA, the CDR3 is TGTGCCAGCTCGCAAACCCAGGGGGCAGAAGAAAAACTGTTTTTT.

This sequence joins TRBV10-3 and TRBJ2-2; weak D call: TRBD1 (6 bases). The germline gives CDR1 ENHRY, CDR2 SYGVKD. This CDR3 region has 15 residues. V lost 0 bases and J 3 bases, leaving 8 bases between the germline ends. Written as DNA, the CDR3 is TGTGCCATCAGTGAGTCAGGACAGTACACCGGGGAGCTGTTTTTT. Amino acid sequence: CAISESGQYTGELFF.

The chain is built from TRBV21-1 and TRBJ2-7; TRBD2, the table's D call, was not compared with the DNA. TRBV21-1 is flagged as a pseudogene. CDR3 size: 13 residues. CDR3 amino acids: CASSKRVGIEQYF. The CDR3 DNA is TGTGCCAGCAGCAAGCGGGTGGGGATCGAGCAGTACTTC.

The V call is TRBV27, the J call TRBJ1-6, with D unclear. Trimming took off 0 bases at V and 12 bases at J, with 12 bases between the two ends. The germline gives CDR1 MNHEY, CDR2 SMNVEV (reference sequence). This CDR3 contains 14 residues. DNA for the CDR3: TGTGCCAGCAGTTTATCGAGGCCCGTTCAACCCCTCCACTTT. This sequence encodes CASSLSRPVQPLHF.

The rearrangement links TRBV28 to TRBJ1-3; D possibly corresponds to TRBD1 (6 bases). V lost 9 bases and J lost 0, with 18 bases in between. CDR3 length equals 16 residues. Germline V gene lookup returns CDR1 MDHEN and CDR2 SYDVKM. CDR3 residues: CASSERGVSSGNTIYF. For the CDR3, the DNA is TGTGCCAGTAGTGAGAGGGGGGTTAGCTCTGGAAACACCATATATTTT.